The sequence of this TCR beta chain was determined in a study of blood T cell repertoires in COVID-19 (dated by TCRdb to about 2020). With regard to the full study: Samples from collaborators originated in the United States, Italy and Spain and spanned both the acute and convalescent phases of COVID-19. The material from the prospective study consisted of cDNA or gDNA derived from T cells, B-cell-depleted T cells, or PBMCs. Subjects who had been exposed to COVID-19, were actively infected with it, or had recovered from it provided the deeply sampled blood TCRbeta repertoires that made up the dataset. The repertoires were released in a freely available public database meant as a resource for research on the immune response to SARS-CoV-2. Samples were obtained from the ongoing ImmuneRACE study (first 160 participants) and from some 1,300 subjects provided by 6 global collaborators. A de-identified subject ID, COVID-19 status, age in years and sex were almost always included in the sample metadata. Where available, HLA class I and class II types were taken from metadata supplied by the sample provider and were not determined by assay-based typing. Overall study results and their limits: The quantity of clinical and demographic metadata differed by source and by participant and was supplied without curation.

The collaborating institutions used their own protocols to collect whole blood in K2EDTA tubes. For TCRbeta analysis, collaborator samples were shipped as frozen whole blood, as isolated PBMCs, or as DNA extracted from either sample type. The immunoSEQ Assay, a bias-controlled multiplex PCR, was used to amplify TCRbeta CDR3 regions from genomic DNA. As for the original processing: Nucleated cell counts per sample were estimated from amplification of reference gene primers within the assay. To quantify the absolute abundance of each unique TCRbeta CDR3 rearrangement, sequence reads were collapsed and filtered. For each sample, productive Simpson clonality was calculated by taking the square root of Simpson's diversity index across productive rearrangements. TCRdb's version of the immuneACCESS table is confined to in-frame rearrangements and falls short of the full clone set. An unresolved V gene accounts for under half of the shortfall where checked; the remainder is of unknown origin. From that table come the V and J calls and clone size; the DNA was used to work out D and trimming. The sample has about 270,000 clones on record, more than 70% of them singletons. Around 2.9% of the sample goes to the ten largest clones.

In this sample, this clone turned up a few times. What this receptor recognizes is not known. There are no base qualities to consult, and no much larger clone falls within one base. V and J are truncated by 4 bases and 5 bases respectively, leaving an intervening sequence of 10 bases. The CDR3 runs 14 amino acids, cysteine and phenylalanine included. Only the CDR3 region is kept as DNA, spanning 42 bases read in frame from base 1. Via the germline V gene, CDR1 is SGHRS and CDR2 YFSETQ. This TCR was recovered from a woman aged 18 to 35 with acute or convalescent COVID-19. The sequence joins TRBV5-1 to TRBJ1-6; the best D guess is TRBD1, with 5 bases matching. Sequencing input: peripheral blood. The DNA reads TGCGCCAGCAGCCCTAGGACAAATAATTCACCCCTCCACTTT. It encodes CASSPRTNNSPLHF.